The 11 T cell receptor beta chains below come from one sample, sequenced in a study of cytomegalovirus exposure and HLA in healthy donors. The PCR made use of 60 Vbeta and 13 Jbeta primers. Only in-frame clones appear in the TCRdb table, and some are missing; sequencing was by immunoSEQ multiplex PCR. Recorded for this sample: some 110,000 clones. The material sequenced was PBMCs. These receptors were obtained from a man aged 35 to 55 in good health and CMV-seropositive.

The chain carries TRBV19 and TRBJ1-1; D possibly corresponds to TRBD1 (5 bases). CDR1 is LNHDA and CDR2 is SQIVND in the germline V gene (reference sequence). V gave up 6 bases and J gave up 6 bases, with 14 bases separating them. The CDR3 length is 13 residues. In DNA, the CDR3 is TGTGCCAGTAGGGCAGGGATCTCAGCTGAAGCTTTCTTT. Its translation is CASRAGISAEAFF. The full variable domain, with the rest looked up from reference TRBV19 and TRBJ1-1, is DGGITQSPKYLFRKEGQNVTLSCEQNLNHDAMYWYRQDPGQGLRLIYYSQIVNDFQKGDIAEGYSVSREKKESFPLTVTSAQKNPTAFYLCASRAGISAEAFFGQGTRLTVV.

This chain uses TRBV14 with TRBJ1-5; 8 bases line up with TRBD1. Trimming at V came to 4 bases and at J to 4 bases, leaving 3 bases not matched to a gene. Germline assignment: CDR1 SGHDN and CDR2 FVKESK. This CDR3 has 14 residues. Here the CDR3 reads CASSRTGGNQPQHF. The CDR3, as DNA: TGTGCCAGCAGCCGAACAGGGGGGAATCAGCCCCAGCATTTT.

V and J are TRBV9 and TRBJ1-5; perhaps TRBD1 as D (6 bases). The length of the CDR3 is 15 residues. Trimming took 1 base from V and 5 from J, leaving 13 bases between them. Germline V gives CDR1 SGDLS, CDR2 YYNGEE. The CDR3: CASSVSWGHHQPQHF. CDR3 nucleotides: TGTGCCAGCAGCGTAAGTTGGGGACATCATCAGCCCCAGCATTTT.

The chain couples TRBV6-1 to TRBJ2-7; possible D gene TRBD2, 6 bases. V shed 0 bases and J shed 3 bases, with 12 bases lying between them. Germline V CDR1 and CDR2: MNHNS, SASEGT. CDR3 length: 15 amino acids. CDR3 region: CASSEAGLALYEQYF. In DNA, the CDR3 is TGTGCCAGCAGTGAAGCCGGGCTAGCGCTCTACGAGCAGTACTTC.

The chain is built from TRBV4-2 and TRBJ2-5; 7 positions agree with TRBD2. The CDR3 has 15 residues. V lost 4 bases and J lost 5; bases outside the gene matches: 10. Germline loops: CDR1 LGHNA, CDR2 YNFKEQ. The CDR3 is CASSLFLAARETQYF. For the CDR3, the DNA is TGTGCCAGCAGCCTCTTCCTAGCGGCCCGTGAGACCCAGTACTTC.

The chain employs TRBV7-2 and TRBJ1-3; 8 nucleotides agree with TRBD1. CDR3 length equals 15 residues. The V segment lost 5 bases and the J segment 1 base; nucleotides outside the gene matches: 4. The germline CDR1 and CDR2 sequences are SGHTA and FQGNSA. CDR3 region: CASSQTGASGNTIYF. CDR3 nucleotide sequence: TGTGCCAGCAGCCAGACAGGGGCATCTGGAAACACCATATATTTT.

The V gene is TRBV28, the J gene TRBJ2-2, with 11 bases aligning to TRBD1. Germline CDR1 is MDHEN and CDR2 is SYDVKM. This CDR3 comprises 14 residues. The trim removed 9 bases at V and 7 bases at J, leaving 7 bases unmatched. CDR3 in DNA: TGTGCCAGTTGGACAGGGGGCAATTACGGGGAGCTGTTTTTT. Translated: CASWTGGNYGELFF. Filled out from reference TRBV28 and TRBJ2-2, the complete variable domain reads DVKVTQSSRYLVKRTGEKVFLECVQDMDHENMFWYRQDPGLGLRLIYFSYDVKMKEKGDIPEGYSVSREKKERFSLILESASTNQTSMYLCASWTGGNYGELFFGEGSRLTVL.

V usage is TRBV11-2 and J usage is TRBJ1-4, with D perhaps TRBD1 (6 bases). Germline CDR1 and CDR2: SGHAT and FQNNGV. The CDR3 loop spans 15 amino acids. V was shortened by 6 bases and J by 7 bases, with 18 bases between the two germline ends. The CDR3 region has the DNA TGTGCCAGCAGTCATAGCAGGGGAGGGGCTGAAAAACTGTTTTTT. Its protein product is CASSHSRGGAEKLFF.

The chain joins TRBV18 to TRBJ2-6, with TRBD1 matching 7 bases. Losses at the gene ends were 3 bases for V and 1 base for J; bases not matched to a gene: 6. This CDR3 is 17 amino acids long. Germline lookup yields CDR1 KGHSH and CDR2 LQKENI. The CDR3: CASSPDRKASGANVLTF. CDR3 in DNA: TGTGCCAGCTCACCGGACAGGAAGGCGTCTGGGGCCAACGTCCTGACTTTC.

The chain combines TRBV25-1 with TRBJ1-1; 7 positions match TRBD1. The CDR3 sequence is 14 residues long. V was pared by 9 bases and J by 2 bases, with 9 bases of the junction left unmatched. Germline-derived CDR1 and CDR2 are MGHDK and SYGVNS. This CDR3 is CASHTGTENTEAFF. The CDR3 coding sequence is TGTGCCAGTCACACCGGGACAGAAAACACTGAAGCTTTCTTT.

J is TRBJ2-7 and V is TRBV27, with D perhaps matching TRBD1 (5 bases). With 5 bases removed from V and 1 base from J, the gap between germline ends came to 9 bases. Germline CDR1 and CDR2: MNHEY and SMNVEV (reference sequence). The length of the CDR3 is 13 residues. The CDR3 region is CASSTTVSYEQYF. For the CDR3, the DNA is TGTGCCAGCAGTACGACAGTTTCCTACGAGCAGTACTTC.